Reported below is one TCR beta chain. These data come from a study of long-term antiretroviral therapy in people with HIV. Looked up from germline, CDR1 is SQVTM and CDR2 is ANQGSEA. The CDR3 covers 12 residues. J was trimmed by 9 bases and V by 7 bases; bases with no gene match: 8. With survey level as its setting, the immunoSEQ assay was v3.0. Sequencing was performed with immunoSEQ multiplex PCR; in TCRdb, only in-frame clones are kept and a portion is missing. The table has some 16,000 clones, more than 75% seen once; the top ten hold 4.5%. This specimen was unsorted PBMCs, taken 0.1 years before starting antiretroviral therapy. This sequence originates from a man aged 18 to 29 with HIV. The J gene is TRBJ2-1, the V gene TRBV29-1; 8 bases match TRBD2. The DNA of the CDR3 is TGCAGCGGGAGCGGGAGAATCATTGAGCAGTTCTTC. Amino acid sequence: CSGSGRIIEQFF.